These T cell receptor beta chains were read from a single sample in a study of identical twins. Each CDR3 protein is one row after TCRdb ran MiXCR on the 5' RACE reads. The table records some 460,000 distinct CDR3 sequences, 12% to 15% of them present only once. These data were likewise used in another study, on yellow fever vaccine responses in identical twins.

The sequencing input was CD4+ T cells sorted from blood. The source is a woman aged 18-29 years in good health. CDR3s include the opening cysteine and the closing phenylalanine or tryptophan. The D gene is left open where the match is weak. Rows may omit the clone size; those that give it use once, few, many or a size class.

>TRBV11-3|few|TRBJ2-5|TRBD2
TGTGCCAGCAGCTTTAGCGGGCCCCAGGGAGAGACCCAGTACTTC
CASSFSGPQGETQYF
>TRBV6-2/TRBV6-3|-|TRBJ2-3|-
TGTGCCAGCAGTTACTCGACTTCGAGCACAGATACGCAGTATTTT
CASSYSTSSTDTQYF
>TRBV20-1|-|TRBJ2-3|TRBD1
TGCAGTGCACAACAGGGGTGGGATACGCAGTATTTT
CSAQQGWDTQYF
>TRBV5-1|-|TRBJ1-1|-
TGCGCCAGCAGCCCCCAGGGTCGAAGGAACACTGAAGCTTTCTTT
CASSPQGRRNTEAFF
>TRBV4-3|-|TRBJ2-7|-
TGCGCCAGCAGCCAGGGCCTTGAAACAGGATCATCCTCCGAGCAGTACTTC
CASSQGLETGSSSEQYF
>TRBV5-1|few|TRBJ2-5|-
TGCGCCAGCAGTCATACAGGGAAGGAGACCCAGTACTTC
CASSHTGKETQYF
>TRBV27|-|TRBJ2-7|-
TGTGCCAGCAGTCCCTTCGGGGCTAGTTCGGACCACGAGCAGTACTTC
CASSPFGASSDHEQYF
>TRBV20-1|few|TRBJ2-7|-
TGCAGTGCTGGGACGGCCTGGGAGCAGTACTTC
CSAGTAWEQYF
>TRBV29-1|many|TRBJ2-2|-
TGCAGCGTTGTGAACACCGGGGAGCTGTTTTTT
CSVVNTGELFF
>TRBV4-1|-|TRBJ2-3|-
TGCGCCAGCAGCCACGCAACGGGAGATACGCAGTATTTT
CASSHATGDTQYF
>TRBV5-1|few|TRBJ2-7|-
TGCGCCAGCAGCTTGCTACATACCATTTACGAGCAGTACTTC
CASSLLHTIYEQYF
>TRBV11-3|-|TRBJ2-2|-
TGTGCCAGCAGCTTAGGTGTAGTCGGCGGGGAGCTGTTTTTT
CASSLGVVGGELFF
>TRBV5-1|-|TRBJ1-3|TRBD1
TGCGCCAGCAGCCTGCTCGGAGGACAGGCGACTGGAAACACCATATATTTT
CASSLLGGQATGNTIYF
>TRBV6-2/TRBV6-3|-|TRBJ2-3|-
TGTGCCAGCAGCCGACCCCGGGACGGCTTCACAGATACGCAGTATTTT
CASSRPRDGFTDTQYF
>TRBV24-1|-|TRBJ2-3|TRBD2
TGTGCCACCAGTGGGGACTACACAGATACGCAGTATTTT
CATSGDYTDTQYF
>TRBV5-6|once|TRBJ2-3|-
TGTGCCAGCAGTAAGCCCGGCACAGATACGCAGTATTTT
CASSKPGTDTQYF
>TRBV6-1|-|TRBJ1-3|-
TGTGCCAGCAGCCCTAAGAACTCTGGAAACACCATATATTTT
CASSPKNSGNTIYF
>TRBV18|few|TRBJ2-7|TRBD1
TGTGCCAGCTCACAGACAGGGAAGGGCTACGAGCAGTACTTC
CASSQTGKGYEQYF
>TRBV4-2|-|TRBJ2-7|TRBD1
TGTGCCAGCAGCCAAGCTTCCGGACAGGGTTTTTACGAGCAGTACTTC
CASSQASGQGFYEQYF
>TRBV28|-|TRBJ2-7|-
TGTGCCAGCAGCGGACCCAAGCAGTACTTC
CASSGPKQYF
>TRBV4-2|few|TRBJ1-2|-
TGTGCCAGCAGCCAAGGACGGAGCCCTAACTATGGCTACACCTTC
CASSQGRSPNYGYTF
>TRBV20-1|-|TRBJ2-2|-
TGCAGTGCTAGAGGGGGCAGCACCGGGGAGCTGTTTTTT
CSARGGSTGELFF
>TRBV6-5|few|TRBJ2-1|TRBD2
TGTGCCAGCAGTTACTCGGGGACTAGGGGGGTTTACAATGAGCAGTTCTTC
CASSYSGTRGVYNEQFF
>TRBV6-1|few|TRBJ2-1|TRBD1
TGTGCCAGCAGTCCCCTAGACAGGGGAAATGAGCAGTTCTTC
CASSPLDRGNEQFF
>TRBV12-3/TRBV12-4|few|TRBJ2-2|TRBD2
TGTGCCAGCAGACCCAGGACTAGCGGGGTGAACACCGGGGAGCTGTTTTTT
CASRPRTSGVNTGELFF
>TRBV2|few|TRBJ1-2|TRBD1
TGTGCCAGCTCCAAGGGGGCAGGGGACTATGGCTACACCTTC
CASSKGAGDYGYTF
>TRBV28|-|TRBJ2-7|-
TGTGCCATCACAGACAGACTATACGAGCAGTACTTC
CAITDRLYEQYF
>TRBV20-1|-|TRBJ2-1|-
TGCAGTGCTAGTAGACTATACAATGAGCAGTTCTTC
CSASRLYNEQFF